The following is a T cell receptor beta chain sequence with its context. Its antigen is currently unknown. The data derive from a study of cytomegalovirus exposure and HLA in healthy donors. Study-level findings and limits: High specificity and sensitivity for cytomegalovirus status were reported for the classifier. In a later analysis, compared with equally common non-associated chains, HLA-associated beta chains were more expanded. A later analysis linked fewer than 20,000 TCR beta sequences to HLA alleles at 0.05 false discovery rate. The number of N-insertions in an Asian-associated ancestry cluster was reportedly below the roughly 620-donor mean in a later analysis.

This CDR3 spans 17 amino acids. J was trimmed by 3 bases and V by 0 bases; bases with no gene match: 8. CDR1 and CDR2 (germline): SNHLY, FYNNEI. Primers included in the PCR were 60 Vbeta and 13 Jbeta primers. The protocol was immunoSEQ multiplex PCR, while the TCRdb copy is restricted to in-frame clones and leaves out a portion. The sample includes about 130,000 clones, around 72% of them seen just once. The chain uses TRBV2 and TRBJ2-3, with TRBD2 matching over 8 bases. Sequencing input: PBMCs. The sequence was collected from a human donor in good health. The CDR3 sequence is CASSEASSGSRTDTQYF. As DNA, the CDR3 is TGTGCCAGCAGTGAAGCGTCAAGCGGGAGTAGGACAGATACGCAGTATTTT. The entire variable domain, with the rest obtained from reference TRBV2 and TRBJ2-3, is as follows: EPEVTQTPSHQVTQMGQEVILRCVPISNHLYFYWYRQILGQKVEFLVSFYNNEISEKSEIFDDQFSVERPDGSNFTLKIRSTKLEDSAMYFCASSEASSGSRTDTQYFGPGTRLTVL.